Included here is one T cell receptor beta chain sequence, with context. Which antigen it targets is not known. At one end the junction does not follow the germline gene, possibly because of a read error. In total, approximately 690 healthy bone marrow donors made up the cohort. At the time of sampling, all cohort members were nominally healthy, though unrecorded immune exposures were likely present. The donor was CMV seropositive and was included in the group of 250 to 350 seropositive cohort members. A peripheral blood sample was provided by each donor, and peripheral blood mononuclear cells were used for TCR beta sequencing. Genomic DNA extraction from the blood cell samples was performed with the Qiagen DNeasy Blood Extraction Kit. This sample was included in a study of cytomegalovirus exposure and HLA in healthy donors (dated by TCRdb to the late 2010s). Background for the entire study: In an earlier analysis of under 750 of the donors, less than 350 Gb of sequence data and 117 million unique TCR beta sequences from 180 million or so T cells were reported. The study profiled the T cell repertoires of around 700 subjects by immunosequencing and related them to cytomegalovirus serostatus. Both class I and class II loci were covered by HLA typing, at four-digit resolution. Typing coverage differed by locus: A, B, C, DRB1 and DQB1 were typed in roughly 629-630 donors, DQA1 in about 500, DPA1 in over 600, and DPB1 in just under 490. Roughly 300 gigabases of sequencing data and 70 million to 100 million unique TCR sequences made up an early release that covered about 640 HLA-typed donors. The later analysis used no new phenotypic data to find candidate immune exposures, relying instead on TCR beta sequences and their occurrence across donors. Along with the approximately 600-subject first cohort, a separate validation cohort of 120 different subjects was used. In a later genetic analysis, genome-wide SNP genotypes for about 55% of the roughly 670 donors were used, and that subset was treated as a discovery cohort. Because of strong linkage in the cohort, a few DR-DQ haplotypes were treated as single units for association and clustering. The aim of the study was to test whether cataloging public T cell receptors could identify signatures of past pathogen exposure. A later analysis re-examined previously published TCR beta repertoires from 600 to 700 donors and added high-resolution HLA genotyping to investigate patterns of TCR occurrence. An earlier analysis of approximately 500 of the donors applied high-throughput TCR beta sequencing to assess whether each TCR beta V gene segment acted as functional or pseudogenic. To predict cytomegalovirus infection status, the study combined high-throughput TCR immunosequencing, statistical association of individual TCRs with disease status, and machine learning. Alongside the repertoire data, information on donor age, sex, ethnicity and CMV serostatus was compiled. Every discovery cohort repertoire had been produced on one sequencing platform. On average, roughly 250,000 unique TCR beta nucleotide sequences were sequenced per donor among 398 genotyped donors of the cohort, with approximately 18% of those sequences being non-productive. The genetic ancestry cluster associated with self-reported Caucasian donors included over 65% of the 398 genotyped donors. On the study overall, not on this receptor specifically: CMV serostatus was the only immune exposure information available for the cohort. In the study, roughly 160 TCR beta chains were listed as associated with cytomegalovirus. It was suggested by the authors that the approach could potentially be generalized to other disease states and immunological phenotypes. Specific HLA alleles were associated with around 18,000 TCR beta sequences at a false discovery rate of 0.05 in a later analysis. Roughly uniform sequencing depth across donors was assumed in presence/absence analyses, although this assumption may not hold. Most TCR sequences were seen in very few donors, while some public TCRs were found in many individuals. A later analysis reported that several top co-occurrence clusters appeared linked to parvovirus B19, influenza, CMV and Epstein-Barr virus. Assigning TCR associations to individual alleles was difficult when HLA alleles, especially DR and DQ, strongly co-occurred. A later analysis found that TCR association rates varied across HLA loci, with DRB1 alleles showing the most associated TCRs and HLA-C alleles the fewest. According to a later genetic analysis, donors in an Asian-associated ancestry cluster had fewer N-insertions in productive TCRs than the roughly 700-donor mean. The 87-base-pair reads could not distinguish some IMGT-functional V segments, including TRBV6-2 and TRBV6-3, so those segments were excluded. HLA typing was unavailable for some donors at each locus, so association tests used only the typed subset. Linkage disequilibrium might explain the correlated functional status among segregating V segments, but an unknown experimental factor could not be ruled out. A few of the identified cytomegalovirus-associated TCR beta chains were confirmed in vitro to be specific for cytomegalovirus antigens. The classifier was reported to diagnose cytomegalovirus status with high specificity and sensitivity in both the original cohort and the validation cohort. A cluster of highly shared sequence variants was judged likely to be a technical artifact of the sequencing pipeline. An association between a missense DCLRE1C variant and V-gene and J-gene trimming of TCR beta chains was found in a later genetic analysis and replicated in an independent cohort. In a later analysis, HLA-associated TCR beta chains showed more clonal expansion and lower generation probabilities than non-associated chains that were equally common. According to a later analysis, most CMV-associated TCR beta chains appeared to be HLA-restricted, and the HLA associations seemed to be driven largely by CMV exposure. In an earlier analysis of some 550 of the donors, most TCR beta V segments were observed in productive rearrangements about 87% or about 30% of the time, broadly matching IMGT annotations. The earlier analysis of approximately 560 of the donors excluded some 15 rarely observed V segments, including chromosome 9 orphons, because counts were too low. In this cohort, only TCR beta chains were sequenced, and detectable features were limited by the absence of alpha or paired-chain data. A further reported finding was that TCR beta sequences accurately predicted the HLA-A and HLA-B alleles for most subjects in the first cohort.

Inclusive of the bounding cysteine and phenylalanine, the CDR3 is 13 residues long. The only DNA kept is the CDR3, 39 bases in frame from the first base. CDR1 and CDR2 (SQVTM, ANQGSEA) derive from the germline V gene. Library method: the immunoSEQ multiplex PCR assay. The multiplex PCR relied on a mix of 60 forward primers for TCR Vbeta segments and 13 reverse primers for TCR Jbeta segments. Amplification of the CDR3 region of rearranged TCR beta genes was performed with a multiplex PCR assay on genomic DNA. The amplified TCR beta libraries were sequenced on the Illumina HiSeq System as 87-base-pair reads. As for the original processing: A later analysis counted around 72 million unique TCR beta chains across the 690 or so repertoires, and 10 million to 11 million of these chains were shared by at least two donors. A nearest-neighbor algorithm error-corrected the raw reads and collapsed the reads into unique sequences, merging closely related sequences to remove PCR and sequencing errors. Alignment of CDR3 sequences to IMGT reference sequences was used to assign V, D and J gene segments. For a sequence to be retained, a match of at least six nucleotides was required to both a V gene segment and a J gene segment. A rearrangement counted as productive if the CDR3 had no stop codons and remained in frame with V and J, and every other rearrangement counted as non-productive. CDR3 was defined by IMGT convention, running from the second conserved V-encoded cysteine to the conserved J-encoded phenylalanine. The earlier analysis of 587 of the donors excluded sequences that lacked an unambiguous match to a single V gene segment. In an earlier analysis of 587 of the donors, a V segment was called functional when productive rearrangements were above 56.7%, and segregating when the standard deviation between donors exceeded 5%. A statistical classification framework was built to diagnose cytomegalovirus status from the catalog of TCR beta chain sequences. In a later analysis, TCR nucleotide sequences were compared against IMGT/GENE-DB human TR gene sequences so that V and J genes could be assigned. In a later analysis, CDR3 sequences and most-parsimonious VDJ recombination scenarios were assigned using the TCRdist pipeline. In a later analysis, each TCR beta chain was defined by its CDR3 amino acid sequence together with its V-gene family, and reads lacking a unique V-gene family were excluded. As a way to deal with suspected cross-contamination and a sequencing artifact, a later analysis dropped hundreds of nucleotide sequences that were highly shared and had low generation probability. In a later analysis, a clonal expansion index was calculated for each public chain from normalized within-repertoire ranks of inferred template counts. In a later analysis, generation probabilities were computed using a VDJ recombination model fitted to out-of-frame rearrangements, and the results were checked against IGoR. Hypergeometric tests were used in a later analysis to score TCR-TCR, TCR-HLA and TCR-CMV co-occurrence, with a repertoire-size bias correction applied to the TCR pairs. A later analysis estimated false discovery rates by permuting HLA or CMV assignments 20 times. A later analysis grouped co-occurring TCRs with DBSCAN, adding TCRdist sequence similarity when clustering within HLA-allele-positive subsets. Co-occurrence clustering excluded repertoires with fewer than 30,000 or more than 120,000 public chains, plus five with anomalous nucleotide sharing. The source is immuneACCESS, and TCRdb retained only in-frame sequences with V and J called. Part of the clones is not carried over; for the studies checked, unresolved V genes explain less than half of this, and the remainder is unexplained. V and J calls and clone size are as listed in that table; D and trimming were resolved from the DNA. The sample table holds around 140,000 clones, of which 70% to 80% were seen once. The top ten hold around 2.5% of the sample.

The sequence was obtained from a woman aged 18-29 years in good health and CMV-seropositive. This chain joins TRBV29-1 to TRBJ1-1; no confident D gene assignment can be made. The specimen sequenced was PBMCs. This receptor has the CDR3 CNVLGGWATEAFF. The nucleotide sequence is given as TGCAACGTTTTGGGAGGGTGGGCCACTGAAGCTTTCTTT.